Here is one T cell receptor (beta chain) with its context. Negative isolation was used for CD8+ and CD4+ T cells and FACS enrichment for TEMRA cells. The CDR3 totals 15 residues. J was trimmed by 7 bases and V by 5 bases; bases with no gene match: 11. CDR1 SNHLY and CDR2 FYNNEI come from the germline V gene. Reverse transcription of roughly 0.5 to 1 ug RNA was carried out with random hexamers. Amplification of the TCR beta CDR3 was carried out by immunoSEQ multiplex PCR, which spanned a total of 54 Vbeta and 13 Jbeta segments. TCRdb independently ran MiXCR on the immunoSEQ multiplex PCR reads; one entry per CDR3 protein. The sample carries over 150,000 distinct CDR3 sequences, around 93% recorded once. The sample originates from a study of CD8 T cells in Susac syndrome.

V gene TRBV2 combines with J gene TRBJ2-4; TRBD1 agrees at 7 bases. The sequence derives from a human donor with multiple sclerosis. Sequencing was performed on CD4+ T cells from PBMCs. Here the CDR3 DNA reads TGTGCCAGCAGTATAGACAGGGCGGCGAGTAACATTCAGTACTTC. This translates into CASSIDRAASNIQYF.